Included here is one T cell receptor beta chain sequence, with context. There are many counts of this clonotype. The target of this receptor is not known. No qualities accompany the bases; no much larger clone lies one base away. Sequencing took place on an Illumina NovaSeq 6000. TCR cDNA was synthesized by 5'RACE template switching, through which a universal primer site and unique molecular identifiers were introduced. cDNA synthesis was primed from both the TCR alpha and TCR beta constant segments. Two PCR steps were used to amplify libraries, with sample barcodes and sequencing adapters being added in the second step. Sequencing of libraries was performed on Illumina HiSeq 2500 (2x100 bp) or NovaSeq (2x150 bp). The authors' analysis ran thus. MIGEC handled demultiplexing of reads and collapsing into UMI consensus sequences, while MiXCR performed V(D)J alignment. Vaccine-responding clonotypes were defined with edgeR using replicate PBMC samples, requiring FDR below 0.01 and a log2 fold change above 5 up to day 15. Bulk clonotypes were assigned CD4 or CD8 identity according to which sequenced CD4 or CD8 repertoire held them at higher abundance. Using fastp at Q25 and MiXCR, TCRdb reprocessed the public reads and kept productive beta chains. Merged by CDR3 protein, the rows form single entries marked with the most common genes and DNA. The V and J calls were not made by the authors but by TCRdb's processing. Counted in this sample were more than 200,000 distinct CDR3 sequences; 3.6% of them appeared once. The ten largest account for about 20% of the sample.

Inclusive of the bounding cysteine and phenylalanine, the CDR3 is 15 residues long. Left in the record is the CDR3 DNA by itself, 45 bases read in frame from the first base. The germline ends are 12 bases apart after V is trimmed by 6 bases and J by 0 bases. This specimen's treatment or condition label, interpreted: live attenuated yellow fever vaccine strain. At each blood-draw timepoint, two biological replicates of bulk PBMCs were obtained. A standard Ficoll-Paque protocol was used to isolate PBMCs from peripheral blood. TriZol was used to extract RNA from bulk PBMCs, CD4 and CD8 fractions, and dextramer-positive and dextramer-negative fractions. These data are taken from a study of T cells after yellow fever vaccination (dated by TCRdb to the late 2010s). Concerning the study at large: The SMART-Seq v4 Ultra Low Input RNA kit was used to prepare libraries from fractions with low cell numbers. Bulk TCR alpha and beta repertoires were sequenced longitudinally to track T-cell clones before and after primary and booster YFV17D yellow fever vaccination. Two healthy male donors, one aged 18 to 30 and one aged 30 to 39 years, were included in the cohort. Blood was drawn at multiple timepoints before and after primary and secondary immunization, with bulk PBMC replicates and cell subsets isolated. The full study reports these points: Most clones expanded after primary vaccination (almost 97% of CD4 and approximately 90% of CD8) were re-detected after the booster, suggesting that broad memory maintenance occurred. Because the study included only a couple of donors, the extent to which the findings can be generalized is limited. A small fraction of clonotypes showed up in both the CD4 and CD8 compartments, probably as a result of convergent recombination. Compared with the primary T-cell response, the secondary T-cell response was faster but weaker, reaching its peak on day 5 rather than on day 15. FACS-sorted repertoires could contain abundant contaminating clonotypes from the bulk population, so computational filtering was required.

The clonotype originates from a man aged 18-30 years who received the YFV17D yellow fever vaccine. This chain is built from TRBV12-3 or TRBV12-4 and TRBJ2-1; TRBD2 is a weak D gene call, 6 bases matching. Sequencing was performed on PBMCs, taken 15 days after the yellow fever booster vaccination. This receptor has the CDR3 CASSGATSSYNEQFF. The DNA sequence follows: TGTGCCAGCAGCGGGGCGACTAGCTCCTACAATGAGCAGTTCTTC.